This TCR beta chain was obtained from a study of blood T cell repertoires in COVID-19. Whole-study context: T cells, B-cell-depleted T cells, or PBMCs supplied cDNA or gDNA.

TCRdb's table, derived via immunoSEQ multiplex PCR, lists solely in-frame clones and lacks some. The table has under 150,000 clones, roughly four fifths seen once. The material sequenced was PBMCs or T cells enriched from blood (not recorded which). This sequence was found in a man between 25 and 39 years old who had recovered from COVID-19.

CDR3 nucleotides: TGTGCCAGCACACGCACAGGGACGAGCTCCTACGAGCAGTACTTC. Translation gives CASTRTGTSSYEQYF. V and J are TRBV2 and TRBJ2-7; maybe TRBD1 (6 bases). Looked up from germline, CDR1 is SNHLY and CDR2 is FYNNEI. V lost 7 bases and J 0 bases, leaving 16 bases between the germline ends. The CDR3 is 15 amino acids.